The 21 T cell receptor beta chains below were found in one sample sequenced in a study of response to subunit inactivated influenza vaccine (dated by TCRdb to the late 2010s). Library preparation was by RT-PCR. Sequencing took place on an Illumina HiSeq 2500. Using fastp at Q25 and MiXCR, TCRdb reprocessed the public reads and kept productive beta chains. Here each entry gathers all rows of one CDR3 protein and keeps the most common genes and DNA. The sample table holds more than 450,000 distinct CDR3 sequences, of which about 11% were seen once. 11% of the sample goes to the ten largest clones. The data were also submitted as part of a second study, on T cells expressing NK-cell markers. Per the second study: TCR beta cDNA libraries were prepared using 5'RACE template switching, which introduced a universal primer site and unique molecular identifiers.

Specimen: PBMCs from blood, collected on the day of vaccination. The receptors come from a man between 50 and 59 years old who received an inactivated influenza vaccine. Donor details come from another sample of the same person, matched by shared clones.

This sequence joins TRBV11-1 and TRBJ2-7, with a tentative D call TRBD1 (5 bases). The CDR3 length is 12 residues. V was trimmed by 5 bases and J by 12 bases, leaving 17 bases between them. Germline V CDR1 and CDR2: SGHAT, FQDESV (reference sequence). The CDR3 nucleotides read TGTGCCAGCAGCCAGACGGCCAGGGTACGGTACTTC. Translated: CASSQTARVRYF.

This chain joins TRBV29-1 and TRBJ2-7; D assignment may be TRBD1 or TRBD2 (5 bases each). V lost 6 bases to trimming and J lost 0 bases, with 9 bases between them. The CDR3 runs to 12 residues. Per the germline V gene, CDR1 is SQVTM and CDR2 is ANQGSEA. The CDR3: CSVGRDSYEQYF. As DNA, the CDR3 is TGCAGCGTGGGACGTGACTCCTACGAGCAGTACTTC.

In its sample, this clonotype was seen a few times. CDR3 in amino acids: CSARGLGTYNEQFF. In nucleotides, the CDR3 is TGCAGTGCTAGAGGACTAGGAACCTACAATGAGCAGTTCTTC. This rearrangement joins TRBV20-1 to TRBJ2-1; the D gene is possibly TRBD2 (6 bases). From germline, CDR1 is DFQATT and CDR2 SNEGSKA (reference sequence). This CDR3 is built from 14 residues. The V end lost 1 base, the J end lost 2 bases, and 9 bases lay between the germline ends.

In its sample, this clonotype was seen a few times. Here the CDR3 DNA reads TGCAGTGCTAGGGGCGAGACCCAGTACTTC. The encoded protein is CSARGETQYF. The chain carries TRBV20-1 and TRBJ2-5; no reliable D call. Germline-derived CDR1 and CDR2 are DFQATT and SNEGSKA (reference sequence). This CDR3 has 10 amino acids. Trimming shortened V by 3 bases and J by 5 bases, and 4 bases separated the two germline ends.

The CDR3 sequence: CASSLATGGTNEKLFF. Written as DNA, the CDR3 is TGTGCCAGCAGCCTTGCTACAGGGGGAACTAATGAAAAACTGTTTTTT. V and J are TRBV9 and TRBJ1-4; 8 nucleotides match TRBD1. The germline CDR1 and CDR2 sequences are SGDLS and YYNGEE. There are 16 residues in the CDR3. Trimming removed 4 bases from V and 1 base from J; junction bases left unmatched: 6.

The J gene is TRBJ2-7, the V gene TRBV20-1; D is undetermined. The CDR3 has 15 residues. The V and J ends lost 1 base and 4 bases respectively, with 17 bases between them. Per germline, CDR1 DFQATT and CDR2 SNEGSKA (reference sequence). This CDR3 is CSARGRGRRNYEQYF. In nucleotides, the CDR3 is TGCAGTGCTAGAGGGAGAGGCCGGAGAAATTACGAGCAGTACTTC.

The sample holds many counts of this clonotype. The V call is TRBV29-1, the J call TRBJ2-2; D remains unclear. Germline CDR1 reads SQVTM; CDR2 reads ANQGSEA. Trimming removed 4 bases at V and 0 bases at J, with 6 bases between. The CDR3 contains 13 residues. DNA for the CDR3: TGCAGCGTTGGTTCCACGAACACCGGGGAGCTGTTTTTT. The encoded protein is CSVGSTNTGELFF.

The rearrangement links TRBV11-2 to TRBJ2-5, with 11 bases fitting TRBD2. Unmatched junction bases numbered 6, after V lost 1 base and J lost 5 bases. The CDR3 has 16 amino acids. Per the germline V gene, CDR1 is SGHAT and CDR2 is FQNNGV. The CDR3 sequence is CASSLGFSSGRETQYF. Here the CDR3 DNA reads TGTGCCAGCAGCTTAGGTTTTTCTAGCGGGAGGGAGACCCAGTACTTC.

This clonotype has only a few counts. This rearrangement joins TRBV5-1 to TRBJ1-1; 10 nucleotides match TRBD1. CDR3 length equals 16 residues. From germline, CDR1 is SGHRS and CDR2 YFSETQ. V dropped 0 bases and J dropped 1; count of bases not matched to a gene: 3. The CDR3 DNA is TGCGCCAGCAGCTTGGTGGGACAGGGGCGGAACACTGAAGCTTTCTTT. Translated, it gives CASSLVGQGRNTEAFF.

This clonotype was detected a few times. The chain's CDR3 is CASRTGRSQETQYF. As DNA, the CDR3 is TGTGCCAGCAGGACCGGACGGTCCCAAGAGACCCAGTACTTC. The J gene is TRBJ2-5, the V gene TRBV12-3 or TRBV12-4; D is unclear. The CDR3 runs 14 residues. The V end lost 6 bases, the J end lost 1 base, and 12 bases lay between the germline ends.

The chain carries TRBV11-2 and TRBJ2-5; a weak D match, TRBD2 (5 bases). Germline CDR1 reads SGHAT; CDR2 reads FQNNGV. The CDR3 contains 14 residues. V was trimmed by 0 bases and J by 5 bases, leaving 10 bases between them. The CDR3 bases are TGTGCCAGCAGCTTAGACGGACTTCGGGAGACCCAGTACTTC. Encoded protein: CASSLDGLRETQYF.

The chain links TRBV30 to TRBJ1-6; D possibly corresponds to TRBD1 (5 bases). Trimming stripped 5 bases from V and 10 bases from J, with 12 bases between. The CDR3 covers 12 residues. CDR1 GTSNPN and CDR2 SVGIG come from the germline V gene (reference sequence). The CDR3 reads CAWGRGGSPLHF. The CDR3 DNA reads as TGTGCCTGGGGTAGGGGCGGATCACCCCTCCACTTT.

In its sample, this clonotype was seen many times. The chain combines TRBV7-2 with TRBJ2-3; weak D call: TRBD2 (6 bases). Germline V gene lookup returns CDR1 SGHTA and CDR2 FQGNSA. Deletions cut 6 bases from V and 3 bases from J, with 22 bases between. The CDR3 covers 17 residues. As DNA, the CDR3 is TGTGCCAGCAGTCCCCCCCAAGGGCGGGACTCAACAGATACGCAGTATTTT. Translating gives CASSPPQGRDSTDTQYF.

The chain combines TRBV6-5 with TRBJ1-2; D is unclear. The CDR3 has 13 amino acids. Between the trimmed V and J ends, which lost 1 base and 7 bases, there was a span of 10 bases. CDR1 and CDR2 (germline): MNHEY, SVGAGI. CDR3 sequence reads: CASSYYHSSGYTF. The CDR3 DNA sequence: TGTGCCAGCAGTTACTATCACAGTTCTGGCTACACCTTC.

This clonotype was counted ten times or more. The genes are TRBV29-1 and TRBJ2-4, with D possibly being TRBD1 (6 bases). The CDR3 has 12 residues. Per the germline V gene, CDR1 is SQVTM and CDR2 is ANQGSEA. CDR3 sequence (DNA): TGCAGATTTCAGGGGAGCAAAAACATTCAGTACTTC. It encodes CRFQGSKNIQYF.

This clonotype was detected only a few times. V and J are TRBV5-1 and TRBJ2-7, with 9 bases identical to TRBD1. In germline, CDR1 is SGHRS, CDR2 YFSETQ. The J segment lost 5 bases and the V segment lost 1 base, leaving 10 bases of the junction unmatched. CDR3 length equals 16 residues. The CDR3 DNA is TGCGCCAGCAGCTTGTCGTCCGGGACAGGGCTGAACGAGCAGTACTTC. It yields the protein CASSLSSGTGLNEQYF.

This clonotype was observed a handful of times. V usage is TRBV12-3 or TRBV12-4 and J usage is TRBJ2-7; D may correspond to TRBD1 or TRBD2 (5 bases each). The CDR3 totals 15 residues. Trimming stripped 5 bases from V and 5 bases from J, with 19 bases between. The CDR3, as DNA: TGTGCCAGCAGTCCCCGAGAGGGGAAGTTTCACGAGCAGTACTTC. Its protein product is CASSPREGKFHEQYF.

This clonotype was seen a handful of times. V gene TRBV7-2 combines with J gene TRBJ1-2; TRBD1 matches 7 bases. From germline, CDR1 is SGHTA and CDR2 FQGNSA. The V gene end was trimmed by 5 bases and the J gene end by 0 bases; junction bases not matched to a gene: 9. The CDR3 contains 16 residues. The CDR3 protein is CASSTRQGPTNYGYTF. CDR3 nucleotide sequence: TGTGCCAGCAGCACTCGACAGGGACCCACTAACTATGGCTACACCTTC.

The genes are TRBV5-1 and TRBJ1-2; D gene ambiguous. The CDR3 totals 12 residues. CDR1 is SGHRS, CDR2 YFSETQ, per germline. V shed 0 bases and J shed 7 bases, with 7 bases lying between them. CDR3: CASSLASAGYTF. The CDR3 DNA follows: TGCGCCAGCAGCTTGGCCTCGGCTGGCTACACCTTC.

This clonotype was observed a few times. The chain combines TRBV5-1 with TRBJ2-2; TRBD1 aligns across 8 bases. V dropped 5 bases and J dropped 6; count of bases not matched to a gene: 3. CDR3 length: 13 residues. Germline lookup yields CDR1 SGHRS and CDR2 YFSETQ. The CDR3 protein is CASRPGQAGELFF. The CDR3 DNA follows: TGCGCCAGCAGACCGGGACAGGCCGGGGAGCTGTTTTTT.

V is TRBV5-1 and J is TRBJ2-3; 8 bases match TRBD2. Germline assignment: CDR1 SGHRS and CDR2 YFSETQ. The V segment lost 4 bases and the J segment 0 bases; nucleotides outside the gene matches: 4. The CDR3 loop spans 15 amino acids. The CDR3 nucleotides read TGCGCCAGCAGCCTCGGGACTAGAAGCACAGATACGCAGTATTTT. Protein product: CASSLGTRSTDTQYF.